This entry concerns a single T cell receptor beta chain. This record belongs to a study of blood T cell repertoires in COVID-19. Germline lookup yields CDR1 SGHRS and CDR2 YFSETQ. With 3 bases clipped from V and 5 bases from J, the junction kept 4 bases outside the gene matches. The CDR3 consists of 14 residues. Using immunoSEQ multiplex PCR, the repertoire was profiled, and TCRdb retains in-frame clones only, with some absent. The sample records about 200,000 clones, more than 75% being singletons. The chain joins TRBV5-1 to TRBJ1-4; 7 bases align to TRBD1. The source is a man between 45 and 60 years old with acute or convalescent COVID-19. Material for sequencing was peripheral blood. CDR3 amino acids: CASSYGTANEKLFF. CDR3 nucleotide sequence: TGCGCCAGCAGCTACGGGACAGCAAATGAAAAACTGTTTTTT.